This T cell receptor beta chain was captured by sequencing in a study of T cells in Graves' hyperthyroidism and ophthalmopathy (dated by TCRdb to about 2019). As for the study more broadly: Peripheral blood was collected at initial diagnosis, before any treatment. To identify distinguishing TCR V-J signatures, a discovery cohort of some 100 patients was used, comprising under 45 with Graves' ophthalmopathy and 57 with stable Graves' hyperthyroidism. The roughly 94 discovery patients were randomly split 7:3 into training and test sets. According to the paper, TCR Vbeta CDR3 sequencing was carried out on 120 to 150 peripheral blood samples, which came from fewer than 50 ophthalmopathy, 75 to 80 hyperthyroidism and roughly 17 progressor patients. An independent validation cohort of some 18 hyperthyroidism patients and more than 15 patients who later progressed to ophthalmopathy tested prospective prediction of ophthalmopathy. Once sampling was done, hyperthyroidism patients were given methimazole at a starting dose of 30 mg daily, whereas ophthalmopathy patients were given high-dose intravenous methylprednisolone. Thyroid tissue and blood T-cell repertoires from more than five Graves' hyperthyroidism patients were also compared in the study. The investigation overall reported the following: A model built on a 13 V-J signature distinguished ophthalmopathy from stable hyperthyroidism, reaching around 87% sensitivity and around 81% specificity in cross-validation and 80%/75% in testing. No statistical method was used to fix the sample size in advance, and group allocation was not hidden from the investigators. Blood samples also contained most of the expanded thyroid clonotypes (frequency above 0.001), which suggests that blood repertoires may reflect thyroid immune responses. During validation, the model predicted progression to ophthalmopathy a median of about 6.3 months ahead of onset, with around 71% sensitivity and less than 85% specificity.

Hyperthyroidism patients were newly diagnosed, with disease duration under 2 months, and aged 18 to 65 years. Patients with uncontrolled infections, other autoimmune diseases, pregnancy or lactation were excluded. Diagnoses relied on clinical symptoms, serum thyroxine and TRAb, thyroid ultrasound and orbital computed tomography. For progressor patients, blood was drawn at the first diagnosis of hyperthyroidism, before any ophthalmopathy symptoms had appeared. PBMCs were isolated from about 10 ml of fresh peripheral blood by Ficoll-Paque density gradient centrifugation. Progressor patients were initially diagnosed with Graves' hyperthyroidism and developed ophthalmopathy during follow-up. Trizol reagent was used to extract total RNA, and RNA quality was then checked on an Agilent 2100 Bioanalyzer. From a lookup of the germline V gene (reference sequence), CDR1 and CDR2 are LNHDA and SQIVND. Trimming takes 5 bases from V and 5 bases from J, and the germline ends sit 21 bases apart. Taken from cysteine to phenylalanine, the CDR3 has 16 residues. Only CDR3 DNA remains: 48 bases, in frame from the first base.

Amplification of TCR beta CDR3 regions was carried out from RNA transcripts. The TCR CDR3 was subjected to a first round of RT-PCR using the HTBI primer set and the Qiagen OneStep RT-PCR kit. Libraries were constructed in a second round of multiplex PCR, after which size selection and purification were performed. Sequencing of the libraries was done on an Illumina HiSeq2000 using paired-end 100 bp reads. As for how the authors treated the data: SOAPnuke was used to process the raw data, with reads discarded if the reads contained adapters or uncalled bases, had a mean Phred below 15, or lacked an exact constant-primer or identifier match. COPE v1.2.5 was used to merge high-quality paired reads, and clonotypes were defined as unique nucleotide sequences. MiTCR v1.1 was used to align clonotypes to the IMGT TRBV, TRBD and TRBJ reference segments. Only V-J combinations with frequency above 0.0001, covering 99.2% of repertoires, were analysed. A TCS score was defined as the ratio between F50 (clonal expansion) and ExV (chaos), using BLOSUM62-based TCRdist between CDR3 peptides within each V-J. Welch's t-statistics and random forest reduced just over 500 V-J features to roughly 13, which were used in a naive Bayes classifier (R e1071). The public reads were reanalyzed by TCRdb: fastp trimming at Q25, MiXCR alignment, in-frame beta chains only. One record per CDR3 amino acid sequence lists the most common genes and DNA. The V and J calls here are based on TCRdb, not the publication. In this sample the table shows fewer than 450,000 distinct CDR3 sequences, approximately 18% of which occur a single time. The ten largest clones capture approximately 30% of the sample.

Many counts were recorded for this clonotype. The antigen this receptor binds is unknown. Base quality data are lacking; no much larger clone is found one base away. The receptor chain draws on TRBV19 and TRBJ1-2, with TRBD1 perhaps the D gene, on 5 matching bases. The specimen sequenced was blood. This TCR derives from a young woman with Graves' hyperthyroidism that later progressed to Graves' ophthalmopathy. The CDR3 region has the sequence CASSPRLGGERYGYTF. In nucleotides, the sequence is TGTGCCAGTAGTCCACGTTTAGGAGGGGAACGGTATGGCTACACCTTC.